The rows below give T cell receptor beta chains drawn from one sample of a study of shared clonotypes between healthy human individuals. The table came from immunoSEQ multiplex PCR; TCRdb's copy has only in-frame clones and leaves some out. The sample has over a million clones, 78% seen once. Sequences were obtained from memory CD4+ T cells from PBMCs. These receptors originate from a man in his late teens or twenties in good health. Some clones in this sample may be carry-over from other donors' samples. Both conserved end residues are part of each CDR3. A D gene is named only where the DNA matches it firmly. Only some rows state a clone size, as once, few, many or a class for expanded clones.

>TRBJ2-2|TRBV11-2|TRBD2|NA
TGTGCCAGCAGCTTAGTGGGCCCGGCGGGAGGGAACACCGGGGAGCTGTTTTTT
CASSLVGPAGGNTGELFF
>TRBJ2-6|TRBV2|NA|NA
TGTGCCAGCTCAACGCAAGGGATCTCTGGGGCCAACGTCCTGACTTTC
CASSTQGISGANVLTF
>TRBJ1-1|TRBV19|NA|few
TGTGCCACGAAACTCGCACGGGGTCGGGATAGCACTGAAGCTTTCTTT
CATKLARGRDSTEAFF
>TRBJ1-4|TRBV9|TRBD1|NA
TGTGCCAGCAGCGCCCGACAGGGCCAGGGTGGTGAAAAACTGTTTTTT
CASSARQGQGGEKLFF
>TRBJ2-3|TRBV6-1|TRBD1|few
TGTGCCAGCAGCAAGACCTGGACAGGGGAAGATACGCAGTATTTT
CASSKTWTGEDTQYF
>TRBJ1-2|TRBV29-1|NA|NA
TGCAGCGTTGAAGGAAGAGGAGCTTCCTATGGCTACACCTTC
CSVEGRGASYGYTF
>TRBJ2-5|TRBV28|NA|NA
TGTGCCAGCAGCACCAGGGCCACGGGGGAGGAGACCCAGTACTTC
CASSTRATGEETQYF
>TRBJ2-3|TRBV7-6|NA|once
TGTGCCAGCAGCGGACCGAGCAGGGGAATGAGAACAGATACGCAGTATTTT
CASSGPSRGMRTDTQYF
>TRBJ2-1|TRBV11-3|NA|NA
TGTGCCAGCAGCTTAGCGGGGTCCACCTACAATGAGCAGTTCTTC
CASSLAGSTYNEQFF
>TRBJ1-1|TRBV5-1|NA|NA
TGCGCCAGCAGCCTGGGGAAAGAAACTGAAGCTTTCTTT
CASSLGKETEAFF
>TRBJ1-5|TRBV28|NA|few
TGTGCCAGCAGTGTTTCCAGGGGACCTAGCAATCAGCCCCAGCATTTT
CASSVSRGPSNQPQHF
>TRBJ1-1|TRBV18|NA|NA
TGTGCCAGCTCACCATTGGAGAAGGCCGAAGCTTTCTTT
CASSPLEKAEAFF
>TRBJ2-7|TRBV2|TRBD1|NA
TGTGCCAGCAGTGGGGACAGGGAGGACGAGCAGTACTTC
CASSGDREDEQYF
>TRBJ1-2|TRBV11-2|NA|NA
TGTGCCAGCACCCCCCCTGCCCGACGGGATGGCTACACCTTC
CASTPPARRDGYTF
>TRBJ1-1|TRBV5-1|NA|NA
TGCGCCAGCAGCTTGCGAGTAGGGCCCGGCACTGAAGCTTTCTTT
CASSLRVGPGTEAFF
>TRBJ2-5|TRBV5-4|TRBD2|NA
TGTGCCAGCCAACTAGCGGGAGGAGTTGAGACCCAGTACTTC
CASQLAGGVETQYF
>TRBJ2-7|TRBV5-4|TRBD2|NA
TGTGCCAGCAGCCATCCCAGACTAGCGGGGGCCTACGAGCAGTACTTC
CASSHPRLAGAYEQYF
>TRBJ2-3|TRBV28|NA|NA
TGTGCCAGCAGTCTCCACAGGTTGGGGGGGTATTTT
CASSLHRLGGYF
>TRBJ2-5|TRBV6-1|NA|NA
TGTGCCAGCAGTGAAAACAGGGAAGAGACCCAGTACTTC
CASSENREETQYF
>TRBJ2-4|TRBV29-1|NA|NA
TGCAGCGTTTTATTAGGCTCTGACATTCAGTACTTC
CSVLLGSDIQYF
>TRBJ1-5|TRBV15|NA|NA
TGTGCCACCAGCAGAGATGTGGCAGCCCTTCGAAGCAATCAGCCCCAGCATTTT
CATSRDVAALRSNQPQHF
>TRBJ1-4|TRBV19|NA|NA
TGTGCCAGTATCGCCCCGGGGGCCGGTAATGAAAAACTGTTTTTT
CASIAPGAGNEKLFF
>TRBJ2-5|TRBV14|NA|few
TGTGCCAGCACCCGCTCTTCGCAAGAGACCCAGTACTTC
CASTRSSQETQYF
>TRBJ2-1|TRBV11-1|NA|few
TGTGCCAGCAGCTTACTCGCGCGGCGCAGTCACCATGAGCAGTTCTTC
CASSLLARRSHHEQFF
>TRBJ1-5|TRBV6-1|NA|NA
TGTGCCAGCAGTGACGGACAGAATGGTCAGCCCCAGCATTTT
CASSDGQNGQPQHF
>TRBJ1-2|TRBV7-9|TRBD1|few
TGTGCCAGCAGCCGTGGGACAGCCCCTAGTAGCTACACCTTC
CASSRGTAPSSYTF
>TRBJ2-7|TRBV27|TRBD2|NA
TGTGCCAGCAGACGGGCTAGCGGGATCTCCTACGAGCAGTACTTC
CASRRASGISYEQYF
>TRBJ2-3|TRBV28|TRBD1|NA
TGTGCCAGCAGTCCTAGGACAGGGTCGGCGCAGTATTTT
CASSPRTGSAQYF
>TRBJ1-1|TRBV5-1|NA|few
TGCGCCAGCAGCTTCGCCGGGACTGATGAAGCTTTCTTT
CASSFAGTDEAFF
>TRBJ2-1|TRBV11-2|TRBD2|NA
TGTGCCAGCAGCTTAGTCCCCAGCGGGAGTAGGGAGCAGTTCTTC
CASSLVPSGSREQFF
>TRBJ2-3|TRBV5-8|NA|NA
TGTGCCAGCAGCTTACACCCCACAAACACAGATACGCAGTATTTT
CASSLHPTNTDTQYF
>TRBJ2-3|TRBV5-6|TRBD2|NA
TGTGCCAGCACCATTGGGAGGGTTGATACGCAGTATTTT
CASTIGRVDTQYF
>TRBJ1-2|TRBV20-1|NA|NA
TGCAGTGCTAGGTCAAACTATGGCTACACCTTC
CSARSNYGYTF
>TRBJ2-7|TRBV28|TRBD2|NA
TGTGCCAGCAGCCCTAGCGGGAGAAAGTACGAGCAGTACTTC
CASSPSGRKYEQYF
>TRBJ2-7|TRBV13|TRBD2|many
TGTGCCAGCAGCTTAGGAGGGAGGGCCTACGAGCAGTACTTC
CASSLGGRAYEQYF
>TRBJ1-3|TRBV5-6|NA|NA
TGTGCCAGCAGCTTGGTTGGCAGTGGAAACACCATATATTTT
CASSLVGSGNTIYF
>TRBJ2-7|TRBV2|NA|NA
TGTGCCAGCAGTGGACAAGTTATTATGGGCGAGCAGTACTTC
CASSGQVIMGEQYF
>TRBJ2-1|TRBV5-1|TRBD2|NA
TGCGCCAGCAGCCCCTCTAGCGGAGGTGTCTACAATGAGCAGTTCTTC
CASSPSSGGVYNEQFF
>TRBJ2-7|TRBV27|NA|once
TGTGCCAGCAGTTTAACGGGACGGACCTACGAGCAGTACTTC
CASSLTGRTYEQYF
>TRBJ2-3|TRBV4-3|NA|NA
TGCGCCAGCAGCCAAGATTGGCGCGATACGCAGTATTTT
CASSQDWRDTQYF
>TRBJ2-2|TRBV5-4|NA|NA
TGTGCCAGCCAAAGCGTGAACACCGGGGAGCTGTTTTTT
CASQSVNTGELFF
>TRBJ2-7|TRBV6-1|NA|NA
TGTGCCAGCAGTGTGGGGGGAACCTACGAGCAGTACTTC
CASSVGGTYEQYF
>TRBJ1-2|TRBV6-1|TRBD1|NA
TGTGCCAGCAGTGAATCCAGGGGGCCGGACTATGGCTACACCTTC
CASSESRGPDYGYTF
>TRBJ2-6|TRBV5-4|NA|many
TGTGCCAGCAGCTTAAGGTTATCTGGGGCCAACGTCCTGACTTTC
CASSLRLSGANVLTF
>TRBJ2-1|TRBV5-1|NA|few
TGCGCCAGCAGCTCGTCAGGGCCACACAATGAGCAGTTCTTC
CASSSSGPHNEQFF
>TRBJ2-7|TRBV28|TRBD2|few
TGTGCCAGCAGCCTTAGCGGGAGAACCTACGAGCAGTACTTC
CASSLSGRTYEQYF
>TRBJ2-3|TRBV18|TRBD1|NA
TGTGCCAGCTCAAGACAGGGGGATACGCAGTATTTT
CASSRQGDTQYF
>TRBJ2-7|TRBV5-1|NA|NA
TGCGCCAGCAGGCTGAAGGTGGAGGATCCGGAGCAGTACTTC
CASRLKVEDPEQYF
>TRBJ2-1|TRBV29-1|NA|NA
TGCAGCGTTGAACCTCAGCGTGGCGCCATGAGGAGCAATGAGCAGTTCTTC
CSVEPQRGAMRSNEQFF
>TRBJ1-1|TRBV7-2|NA|NA
TGTGCCAGCAGCTTAGCCCCGGGGGGGAACACTGAAGCTTTCTTT
CASSLAPGGNTEAFF
>TRBJ2-7|TRBV7-9|NA|few
TGTGCCAGCAGCTCTACAGGGCCCGGGCAGTACTTC
CASSSTGPGQYF